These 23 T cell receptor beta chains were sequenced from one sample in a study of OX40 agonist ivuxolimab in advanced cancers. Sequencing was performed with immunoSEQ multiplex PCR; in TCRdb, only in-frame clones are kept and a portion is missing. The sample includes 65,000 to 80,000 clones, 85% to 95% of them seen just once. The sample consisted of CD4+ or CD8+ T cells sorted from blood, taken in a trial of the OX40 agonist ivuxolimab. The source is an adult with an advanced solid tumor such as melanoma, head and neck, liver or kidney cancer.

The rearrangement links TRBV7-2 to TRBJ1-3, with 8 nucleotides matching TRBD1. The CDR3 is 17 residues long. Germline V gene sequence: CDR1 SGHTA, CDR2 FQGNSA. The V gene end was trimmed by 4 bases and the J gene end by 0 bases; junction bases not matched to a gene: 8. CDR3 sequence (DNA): TGTGCCAGCAGCTCCAGACAGGGGACCAGCTCTGGAAACACCATATATTTT. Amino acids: CASSSRQGTSSGNTIYF.

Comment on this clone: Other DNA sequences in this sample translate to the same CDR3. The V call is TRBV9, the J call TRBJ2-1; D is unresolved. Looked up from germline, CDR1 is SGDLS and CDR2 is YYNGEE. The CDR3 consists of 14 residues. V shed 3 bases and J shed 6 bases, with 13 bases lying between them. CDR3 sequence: CASSAGNIINEQFF. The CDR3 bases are TGTGCCAGCAGCGCCGGAAACATTATCAATGAGCAGTTCTTC.

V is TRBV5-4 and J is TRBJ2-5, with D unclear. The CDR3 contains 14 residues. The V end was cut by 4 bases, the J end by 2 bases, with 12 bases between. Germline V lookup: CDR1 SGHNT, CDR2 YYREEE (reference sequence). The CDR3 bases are TGTGCCAGCAGCCCCTCGGCAGGACAAGAGACCCAGTACTTC. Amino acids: CASSPSAGQETQYF.

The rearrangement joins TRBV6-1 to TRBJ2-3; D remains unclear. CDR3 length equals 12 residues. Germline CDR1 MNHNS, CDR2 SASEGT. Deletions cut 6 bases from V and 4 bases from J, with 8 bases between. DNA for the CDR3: TGTGCCAGCAGCCTGGCGGCAGATACGCAGTATTTT. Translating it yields CASSLAADTQYF.

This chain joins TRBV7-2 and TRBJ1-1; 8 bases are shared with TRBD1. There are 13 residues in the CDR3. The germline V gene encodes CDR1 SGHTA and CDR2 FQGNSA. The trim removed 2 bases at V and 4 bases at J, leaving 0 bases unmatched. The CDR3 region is CASSLQGATEAFF. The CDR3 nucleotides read TGTGCCAGCAGCTTACAGGGGGCCACTGAAGCTTTCTTT.

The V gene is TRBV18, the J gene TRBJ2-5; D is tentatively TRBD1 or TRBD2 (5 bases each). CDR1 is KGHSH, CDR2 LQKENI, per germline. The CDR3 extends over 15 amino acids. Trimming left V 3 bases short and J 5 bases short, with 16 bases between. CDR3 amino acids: CASSPSTGTRETQYF. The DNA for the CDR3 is TGTGCCAGCTCACCCTCGACTGGGACCCGGGAGACCCAGTACTTC.

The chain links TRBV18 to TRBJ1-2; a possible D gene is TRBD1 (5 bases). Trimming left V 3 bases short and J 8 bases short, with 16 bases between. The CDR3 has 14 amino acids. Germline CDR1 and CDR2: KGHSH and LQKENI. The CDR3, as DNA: TGTGCCAGCTCACCGGGACTCTTCTTGGTGGGCTACACCTTC. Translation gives CASSPGLFLVGYTF.

Written as DNA, the CDR3 is TGTGCCAGCAGTCCCCGAGCGGGATACACAGATACGCAGTATTTT. Protein sequence: CASSPRAGYTDTQYF. This chain uses TRBV27 with TRBJ2-3; 7 bases map to TRBD2. Germline-derived CDR1 and CDR2 are MNHEY and SMNVEV (reference sequence). The J segment lost 2 bases and the V segment lost 5 bases, leaving 7 bases of the junction unmatched. This CDR3 contains 15 residues.

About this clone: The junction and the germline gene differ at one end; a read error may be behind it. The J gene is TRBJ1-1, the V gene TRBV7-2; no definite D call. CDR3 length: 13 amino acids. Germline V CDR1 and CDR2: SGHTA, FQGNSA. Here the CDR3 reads CASSQEGNTEAFF. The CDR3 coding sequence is TGCGCCAGCAGCCAAGAAGGGAACACTGAAGCTTTCTTT.

CDR3 in amino acids: CASSLTTGRNEKLFF. The CDR3 coding sequence is TGTGCCAGCTCCCTGACTACAGGGAGAAATGAAAAACTGTTTTTT. The chain carries TRBV27 and TRBJ1-4; weak D call: TRBD1 (6 bases). The germline V and J ends were trimmed by 8 bases and 5 bases, with 18 bases remaining between them. The CDR3 spans 15 residues. Germline assignment: CDR1 MNHEY and CDR2 SMNVEV (reference sequence).

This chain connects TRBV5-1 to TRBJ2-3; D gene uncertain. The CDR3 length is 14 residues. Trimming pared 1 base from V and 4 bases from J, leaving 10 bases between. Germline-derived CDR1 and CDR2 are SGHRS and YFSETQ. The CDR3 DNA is TGCGCCAGCAGCTTGTTCGTTCTCGCAGATACGCAGTATTTT. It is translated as CASSLFVLADTQYF.

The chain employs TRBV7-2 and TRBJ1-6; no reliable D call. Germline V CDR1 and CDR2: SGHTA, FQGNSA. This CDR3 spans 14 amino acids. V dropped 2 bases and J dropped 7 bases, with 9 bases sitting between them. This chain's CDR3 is CASSLNGVNSPLHF. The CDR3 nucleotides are TGTGCCAGCAGCTTAAATGGAGTAAATTCACCCCTCCACTTT. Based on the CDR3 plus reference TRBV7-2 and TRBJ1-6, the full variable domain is GAGVSQSPSNKVTEKGKDVELRCDPISGHTALYWYRQSLGQGLEFLIYFQGNSAPDKSGLPSDRFSAERTGGSVSTLTIQRTQQEDSAVYLCASSLNGVNSPLHFGNGTRLTVT.

The CDR3 spells CASSFGEKLFF. The DNA for the CDR3 is TGTGCCAGCAGTTTCGGTGAAAAACTGTTTTTT. This chain connects TRBV6-6 to TRBJ1-4; D is undetermined. V was cut by 4 bases and J by 7 bases, with 4 bases left in between. Germline CDR1 and CDR2: MNHNY and SVGAGI (reference sequence). The CDR3 spans 11 residues.

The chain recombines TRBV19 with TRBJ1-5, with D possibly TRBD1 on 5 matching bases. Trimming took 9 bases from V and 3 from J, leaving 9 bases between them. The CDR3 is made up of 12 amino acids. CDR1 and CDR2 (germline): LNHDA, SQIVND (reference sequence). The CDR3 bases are TGTGCCAGCCGGGGCTACAATCAGCCCCAGCATTTT. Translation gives CASRGYNQPQHF.

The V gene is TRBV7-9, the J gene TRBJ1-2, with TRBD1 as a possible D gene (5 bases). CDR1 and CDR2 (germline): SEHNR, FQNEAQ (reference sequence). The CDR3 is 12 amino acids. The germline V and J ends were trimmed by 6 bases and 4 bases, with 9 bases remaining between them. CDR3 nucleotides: TGTGCCAGCAGGGGGGAGGTCTATGGCTACACCTTC. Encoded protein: CASRGEVYGYTF.

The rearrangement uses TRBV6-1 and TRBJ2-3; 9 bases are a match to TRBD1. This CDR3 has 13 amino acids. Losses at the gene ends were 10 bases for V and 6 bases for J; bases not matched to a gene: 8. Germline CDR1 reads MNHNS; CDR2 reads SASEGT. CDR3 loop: CAIRQGGKDTQYF. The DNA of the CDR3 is TGTGCCATTCGACAGGGGGGGAAGGATACGCAGTATTTT.

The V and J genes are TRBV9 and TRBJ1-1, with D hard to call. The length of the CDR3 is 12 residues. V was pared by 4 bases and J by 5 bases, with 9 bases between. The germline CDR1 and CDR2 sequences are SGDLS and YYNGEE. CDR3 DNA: TGTGCCAGCAGCCCCTCCGGGACTGAAGCTTTCTTT. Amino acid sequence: CASSPSGTEAFF.

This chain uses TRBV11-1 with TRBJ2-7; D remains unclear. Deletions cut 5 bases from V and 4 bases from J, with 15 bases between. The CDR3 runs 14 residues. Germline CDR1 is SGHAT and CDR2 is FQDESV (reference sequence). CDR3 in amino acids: CASSRGPSRYEQYF. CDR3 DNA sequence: TGTGCCAGCAGCAGAGGACCCTCGAGGTACGAGCAGTACTTC.

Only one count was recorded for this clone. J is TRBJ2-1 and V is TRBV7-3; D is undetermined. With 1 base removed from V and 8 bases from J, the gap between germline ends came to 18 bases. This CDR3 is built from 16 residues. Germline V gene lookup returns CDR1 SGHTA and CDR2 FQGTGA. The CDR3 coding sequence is TGTGCCAGCAGCTTAAGATCCCTCCCATTGTTCGATGAGCAGTTCTTC. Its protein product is CASSLRSLPLFDEQFF. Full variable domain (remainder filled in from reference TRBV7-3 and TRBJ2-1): GAGVSQTPSNKVTEKGKYVELRCDPISGHTALYWYRQSLGQGPEFLIYFQGTGAADDSGLPNDRFFAVRPEGSVSTLKIQRTERGDSAVYLCASSLRSLPLFDEQFFGPGTRLTVL.

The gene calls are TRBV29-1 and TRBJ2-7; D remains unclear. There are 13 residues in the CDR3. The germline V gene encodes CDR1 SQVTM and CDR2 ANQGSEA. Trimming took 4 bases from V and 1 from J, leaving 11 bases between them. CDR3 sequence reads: CSVGNSFSYEQYF. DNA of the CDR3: TGCAGCGTTGGGAATAGCTTTTCCTACGAGCAGTACTTC.

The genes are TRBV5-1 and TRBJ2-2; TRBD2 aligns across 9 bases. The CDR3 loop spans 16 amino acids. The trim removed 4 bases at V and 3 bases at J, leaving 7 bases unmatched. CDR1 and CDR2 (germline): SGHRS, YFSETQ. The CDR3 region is CASSPLAGVDTGELFF. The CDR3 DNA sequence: TGCGCCAGCAGCCCCTTAGCGGGAGTTGACACCGGGGAGCTGTTTTTT.

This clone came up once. The CDR3 spells CARTTSGSLEQYF. CDR3 sequence (DNA): TGTGCCAGGACGACTAGCGGGAGTCTTGAGCAGTACTTC. V and J are TRBV19 and TRBJ2-7, with TRBD2 matching over 12 bases. CDR1 LNHDA and CDR2 SQIVND come from the germline V gene (reference sequence). V was clipped by 9 bases and J by 7 bases; unmatched bases: 7. The CDR3 totals 13 residues.

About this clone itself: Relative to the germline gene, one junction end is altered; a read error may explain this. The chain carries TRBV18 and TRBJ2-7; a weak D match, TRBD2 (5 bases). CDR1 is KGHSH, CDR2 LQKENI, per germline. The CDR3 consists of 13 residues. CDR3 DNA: TGTGCCAGCTCACTAACGGACTCCCACGAGCAGTACTTC. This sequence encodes CASSLTDSHEQYF.